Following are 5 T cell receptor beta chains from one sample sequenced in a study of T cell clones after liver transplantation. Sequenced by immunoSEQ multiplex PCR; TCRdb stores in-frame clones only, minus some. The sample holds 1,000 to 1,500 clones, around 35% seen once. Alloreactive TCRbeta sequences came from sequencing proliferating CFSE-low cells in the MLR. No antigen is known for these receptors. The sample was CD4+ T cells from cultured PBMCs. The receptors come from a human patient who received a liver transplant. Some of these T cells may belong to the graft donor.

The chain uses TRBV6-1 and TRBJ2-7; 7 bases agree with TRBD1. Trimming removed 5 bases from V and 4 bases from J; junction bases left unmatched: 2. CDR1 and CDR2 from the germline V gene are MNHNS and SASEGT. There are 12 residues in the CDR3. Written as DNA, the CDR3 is TGTGCCAGCAGTCCGGACAGGTACGAGCAGTACTTC. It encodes CASSPDRYEQYF.

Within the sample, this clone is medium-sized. CDR3 amino acids: CAPRKETQYF. DNA for the CDR3: TGTGCCCCCCGTAAAGAGACCCAGTACTTC. V gene TRBV6-4 combines with J gene TRBJ2-5, with no clear D. V lost 11 bases and J 3 bases, leaving 7 bases between the germline ends. The CDR3 has 10 residues. From germline, CDR1 is MRHNA and CDR2 SNTAGT.

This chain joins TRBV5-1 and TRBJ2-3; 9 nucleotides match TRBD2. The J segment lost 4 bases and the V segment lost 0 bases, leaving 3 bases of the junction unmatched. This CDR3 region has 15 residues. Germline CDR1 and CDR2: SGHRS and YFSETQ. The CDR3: CASSLGGGEADTQYF. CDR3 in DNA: TGCGCCAGCAGCTTGGGCGGGGGGGAAGCAGATACGCAGTATTTT.

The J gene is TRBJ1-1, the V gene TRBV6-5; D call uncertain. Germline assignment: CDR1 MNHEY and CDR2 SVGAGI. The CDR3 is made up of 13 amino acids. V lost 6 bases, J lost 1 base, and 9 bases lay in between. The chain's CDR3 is CASSLTENTEAFF. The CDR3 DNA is TGTGCCAGCAGCCTAACAGAGAACACTGAAGCTTTCTTT.

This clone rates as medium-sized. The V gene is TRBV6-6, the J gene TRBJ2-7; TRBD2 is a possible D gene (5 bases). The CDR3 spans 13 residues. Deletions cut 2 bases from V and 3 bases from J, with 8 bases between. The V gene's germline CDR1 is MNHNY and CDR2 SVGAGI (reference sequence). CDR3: CASSYQTSYEQYF. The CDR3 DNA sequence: TGTGCCAGCAGTTACCAAACTAGCTACGAGCAGTACTTC.